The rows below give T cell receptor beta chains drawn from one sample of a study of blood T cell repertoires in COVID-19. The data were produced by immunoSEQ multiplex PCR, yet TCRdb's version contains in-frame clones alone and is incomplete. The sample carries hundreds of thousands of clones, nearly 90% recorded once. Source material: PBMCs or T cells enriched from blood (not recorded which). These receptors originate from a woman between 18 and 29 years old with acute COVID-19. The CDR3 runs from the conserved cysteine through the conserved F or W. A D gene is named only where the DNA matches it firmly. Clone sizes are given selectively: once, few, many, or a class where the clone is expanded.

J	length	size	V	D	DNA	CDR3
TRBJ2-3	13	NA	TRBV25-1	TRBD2	TGTGCCATTAGCGGGAGGGGCACAGATACGCAGTATTTT	CAISGRGTDTQYF
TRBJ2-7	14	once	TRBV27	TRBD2	TGTGCCAGCAGCTGGGGCGGGGGGGTCTACGAGCAGTACTTC	CASSWGGGVYEQYF
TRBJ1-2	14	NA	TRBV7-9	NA	TGTGCCAGCGGAACACAGGGTCGTAACTATGGCTACACCTTC	CASGTQGRNYGYTF
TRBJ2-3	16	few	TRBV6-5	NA	TGTGCCAGCAGTTACGGTAGCGGATTAATAGACGATACGCAGTATTTT	CASSYGSGLIDDTQYF
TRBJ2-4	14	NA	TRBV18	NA	TGTGCCAGCTCACCACCGGGGGGTAAAAACATTCAGTACTTC	CASSPPGGKNIQYF
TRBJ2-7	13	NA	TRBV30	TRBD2	TGTGCCTGGAGTTGGAGCGGGAGGGGGGAGCAGTACTTC	CAWSWSGRGEQYF
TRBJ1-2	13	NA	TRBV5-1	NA	TGCGCCAGCAGCTCTACAACAAGGGGGAACTACACCTTC	CASSSTTRGNYTF
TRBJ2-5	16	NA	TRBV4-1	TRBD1	TGCGCCAGCAGCCAAGTACTCGGGACAGTCCAAGAGACCCAGTACTTC	CASSQVLGTVQETQYF
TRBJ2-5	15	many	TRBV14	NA	TGTGCCAGCAGCCAATTTAAAGCTAGCGCCGAGACCCAGTACTTC	CASSQFKASAETQYF
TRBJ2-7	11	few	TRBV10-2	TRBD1	TGCGCCACCGACAGGGATGAGCAGCAGTACTTC	CATDRDEQQYF
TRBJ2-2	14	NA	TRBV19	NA	TGTGCCAGTAGTATTCTGGAGAGTCGAAGGGAGCTGTTTTTT	CASSILESRRELFF
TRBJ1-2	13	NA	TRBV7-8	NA	TGTGCCAGCAGCTCCCCGGATCGGGTTGGTTACACCTTC	CASSSPDRVGYTF
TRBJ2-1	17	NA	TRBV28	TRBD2	TGTGCCAGCAGTATCTCGCTAGCGGTCCTTCTCTACAATGAGCAGTTCTTC	CASSISLAVLLYNEQFF
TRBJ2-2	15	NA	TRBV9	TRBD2	TGTGCCAGCAGCGTAGGGACTAGCCGATCCGGGGAGCTGTTTTTT	CASSVGTSRSGELFF
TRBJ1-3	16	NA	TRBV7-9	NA	TGTGCCAGCAGCTTTCGGGAGGGACTCTCTGGAAACACCATATATTTT	CASSFREGLSGNTIYF
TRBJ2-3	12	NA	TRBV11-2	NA	TGTGCCAGCAGCTTAGATGAGGATACGCAGTATTTT	CASSLDEDTQYF
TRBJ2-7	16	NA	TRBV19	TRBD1	TGTGCCAGTAGTCCTCGGACAGGGGGCTCCTCCTACGAGCAGTACTTC	CASSPRTGGSSYEQYF
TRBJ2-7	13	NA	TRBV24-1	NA	TGTGCCACCAGTGATTTCTCAGGCTACGAGCAGTACTTC	CATSDFSGYEQYF
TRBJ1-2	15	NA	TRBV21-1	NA	TGTGCCAGCAGCAGTCCCCAACAGGTGTACTATGGCTACACCTTC	CASSSPQQVYYGYTF
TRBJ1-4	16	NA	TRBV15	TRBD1	TGTGCCACCAGCAGACCGGACAGGGGCCCGGCTGAAAAACTGTTTTTT	CATSRPDRGPAEKLFF